One sample yielded the 29 T cell receptor beta chains listed below, sequenced in a study of CXCR3-negative and CXCR3-positive naive CD8 T cells. The authors prepared UMI-labeled TRB cDNA libraries by 5' RACE. From the 5' RACE reads, TCRdb lists one entry per CDR3 protein and no DNA. The table gives 150,000 or so distinct CDR3 sequences; the top ten clones make up around 0.5% of it. Specimen: naive CXCR3- CD8+ T cells from blood. Sample subset: CD45RO-CCR7+CD27+CD95- naive CD8+ T cells lacking CXCR3 (TNR3-). Every receptor here comes from a human donor in good health. Some clones in this sample may be carry-over from other donors' samples.

The rearrangement joins TRBV6-5 to TRBJ2-1; no DNA is available, so the TRBD2 call from TCRdb remains unchecked. Per the germline V gene, CDR1 is MNHEY and CDR2 is SVGAGI. CDR3 length equals 11 residues. This CDR3 is CASSYGSSVFF.

The chain uses TRBV29-1 and TRBJ2-2. Germline V lookup: CDR1 SQVTM, CDR2 ANQGSEA. CDR3 length equals 11 residues. CDR3: CSVSASGELFF.

The chain recombines TRBV29-1 with TRBJ2-1; the D call of TRBD2 rests on TCRdb alone, since no DNA is present to check it. CDR3 length equals 13 residues. CDR1 SQVTM and CDR2 ANQGSEA come from the germline V gene. CDR3 sequence: CSVAFSGSYEQFF.

The V and J genes are TRBV29-1 and TRBJ1-5; the D call of TRBD1 rests on TCRdb alone, since no DNA is present to check it. Germline V lookup: CDR1 SQVTM, CDR2 ANQGSEA. This CDR3 has 15 amino acids. The CDR3 sequence: CSVEDRGSRTQPQHF.

The chain links TRBV5-1 to TRBJ2-7; TCRdb reports TRBD2, a call that lacks DNA to check it against. The germline V gene encodes CDR1 SGHRS and CDR2 YFSETQ. The CDR3 runs to 13 residues. This chain's CDR3 is CASRVSGIYEQYF.

The gene calls are TRBV28 and TRBJ2-3; without DNA, the TCRdb call of TRBD1 cannot be checked. Per the germline V gene, CDR1 is MDHEN and CDR2 is SYDVKM. The CDR3 runs 14 residues. The CDR3 sequence: CASSFLGTTDTQYF.

The rearrangement uses TRBV4-1 and TRBJ2-3; TCRdb lists TRBD1, though no DNA is available to test this call. CDR1 MGHRA and CDR2 YSYEKL come from the germline V gene. The length of the CDR3 is 14 residues. CDR3 loop: CASRGTENGDTQYF.

This rearrangement joins TRBV20-1 to TRBJ2-7; TCRdb proposes TRBD1, but this gene call is untestable without DNA. CDR1 and CDR2 (germline): DFQATT, SNEGSKA (reference sequence). The CDR3 runs to 14 residues. CDR3 loop: CSARDPQGRYEQYF.

The chain carries TRBV6-5 and TRBJ2-2; with no DNA, the TCRdb D assignment of TRBD2 cannot be verified. Germline loops: CDR1 MNHEY, CDR2 SVGAGI. The CDR3 runs to 17 residues. CDR3 region: CASSYSMASGVAGELFF.

The J gene is TRBJ2-7, the V gene TRBV29-1. In germline, CDR1 is SQVTM, CDR2 ANQGSEA. CDR3 length equals 14 residues. The CDR3 sequence: CSVEDSHTAYEQYF.

The chain is built from TRBV27 and TRBJ2-2. CDR1 is MNHEY, CDR2 SMNVEV, per germline (reference sequence). The CDR3 has 14 amino acids. CDR3 loop: CASSLMGNTGELFF.

The chain combines TRBV20-1 with TRBJ2-2; TCRdb indicates TRBD2, and absent DNA this call remains unverified. There are 12 residues in the CDR3. Germline V gene lookup returns CDR1 DFQATT and CDR2 SNEGSKA (reference sequence). CDR3 loop: CSARDYTGELFF.

The chain employs TRBV12-1 and TRBJ2-7; TCRdb outputs TRBD1, but without DNA this stays unchecked. TRBV12-1 is a pseudogene locus. This CDR3 is built from 15 residues. The CDR3 region is CASSAGTGGVYEQYF.

The genes are TRBV29-1 and TRBJ2-1. CDR1 SQVTM and CDR2 ANQGSEA come from the germline V gene. CDR3 length equals 12 residues. The CDR3 loop is CSVERSNNEQFF.

The gene calls are TRBV19 and TRBJ1-1. Germline values: CDR1 LNHDA, CDR2 SQIVND (reference sequence). This CDR3 comprises 12 residues. CDR3 sequence: CASGRGSTEAFF. The whole variable domain, remainder taken from reference TRBV19 and TRBJ1-1, is DGGITQSPKYLFRKEGQNVTLSCEQNLNHDAMYWYRQDPGQGLRLIYYSQIVNDFQKGDIAEGYSVSREKKESFPLTVTSAQKNPTAFYLCASGRGSTEAFFGQGTRLTVV.

This chain links TRBV24-1 with TRBJ2-7; TCRdb gives TRBD1 as the D gene, but with no DNA this cannot be confirmed. The CDR3 spans 16 residues. Germline assignment: CDR1 KGHDR and CDR2 SFDVKD. CDR3 in amino acids: CATSDTSGQGVVEQYF.

The chain combines TRBV20-1 with TRBJ2-1. This CDR3 is built from 11 residues. Germline V gene data show CDR1 as DFQATT and CDR2 as SNEGSKA (reference sequence). The CDR3 region is CSARRYNEQFF.

The rearrangement links TRBV9 to TRBJ2-1; the TCRdb call, TRBD2, lacks DNA for checking. The CDR3 length is 11 residues. Germline assignment: CDR1 SGDLS and CDR2 YYNGEE. The CDR3 loop reads CASGPNNEQFF.

The V call is TRBV10-2, the J call TRBJ2-7. Germline V lookup: CDR1 WSHSY, CDR2 SAAADI. This CDR3 is 14 amino acids long. CDR3 amino acids: CASSERSSSYEQYF.

The rearrangement joins TRBV11-2 to TRBJ2-1; the TRBD1 assignment by TCRdb is unverifiable without DNA. Germline V gene lookup returns CDR1 SGHAT and CDR2 FQNNGV. This CDR3 spans 17 amino acids. The chain's CDR3 is CASSTWAGTSPYNEQFF.

J is TRBJ2-7 and V is TRBV28; the TCRdb D gene call, TRBD1, has no DNA to confirm it. The CDR3 is made up of 11 amino acids. Per germline, CDR1 MDHEN and CDR2 SYDVKM. CDR3 region: CASRRSPEQYF.

The chain links TRBV4-1 to TRBJ2-7; there is no DNA to check the TCRdb D call of TRBD2. This CDR3 contains 14 residues. The germline V gene encodes CDR1 MGHRA and CDR2 YSYEKL. The CDR3 is CASSLWTSGYEQYF.

J is TRBJ2-3 and V is TRBV3-1. The germline CDR1 and CDR2 sequences are LGHDT and YNNKEL (reference sequence). This CDR3 has 14 residues. The CDR3: CASSQDPNTDTQYF.

This chain connects TRBV7-9 to TRBJ2-3. The V gene's germline CDR1 is SEHNR and CDR2 FQNEAQ (reference sequence). This CDR3 has 17 residues. This CDR3 reads CASSLVRGGGGTDTQYF.

The chain combines TRBV5-1 with TRBJ2-7; TCRdb names TRBD1, which stays unverified in the absence of DNA. The CDR3 is 14 amino acids. The V gene's germline CDR1 is SGHRS and CDR2 YFSETQ. CDR3 sequence reads: CASSAGDWEYEQYF.

This chain joins TRBV7-2 and TRBJ2-7; absent DNA, TCRdb's TRBD1 call cannot be checked. CDR1 and CDR2 from the germline V gene are SGHTA and FQGNSA. The length of the CDR3 is 16 residues. CDR3 protein: CASSLPRGNLSYEQYF. The full variable domain, with the rest looked up from reference TRBV7-2 and TRBJ2-7, is GAGVSQSPSNKVTEKGKDVELRCDPISGHTALYWYRQSLGQGLEFLIYFQGNSAPDKSGLPSDRFSAERTGGSVSTLTIQRTQQEDSAVYLCASSLPRGNLSYEQYFGPGTRLTVT.

The rearrangement links TRBV5-1 to TRBJ1-1. This CDR3 has 17 amino acids. The germline V gene has CDR1 SGHRS and CDR2 YFSETQ. The CDR3 sequence is CASSSNPYIQPNTEAFF. Full variable domain (rest looked up from reference TRBV5-1 and TRBJ1-1): KAGVTQTPRYLIKTRGQQVTLSCSPISGHRSVSWYQQTPGQGLQFLFEYFSETQRNKGNFPGRFSGRQFSNSRSEMNVSTLELGDSALYLCASSSNPYIQPNTEAFFGQGTRLTVV.

The rearrangement links TRBV4-1 to TRBJ2-7. The germline CDR1 and CDR2 sequences are MGHRA and YSYEKL. The CDR3 sequence is 15 residues long. The CDR3 sequence: CASSQVNRGSYEQYF.

The genes are TRBV6-5 and TRBJ2-7; the D call of TRBD2 rests on TCRdb alone, since no DNA is present to check it. This CDR3 region has 14 residues. CDR1 and CDR2 (germline): MNHEY, SVGAGI. CDR3: CASSAGVNSYEQYF.